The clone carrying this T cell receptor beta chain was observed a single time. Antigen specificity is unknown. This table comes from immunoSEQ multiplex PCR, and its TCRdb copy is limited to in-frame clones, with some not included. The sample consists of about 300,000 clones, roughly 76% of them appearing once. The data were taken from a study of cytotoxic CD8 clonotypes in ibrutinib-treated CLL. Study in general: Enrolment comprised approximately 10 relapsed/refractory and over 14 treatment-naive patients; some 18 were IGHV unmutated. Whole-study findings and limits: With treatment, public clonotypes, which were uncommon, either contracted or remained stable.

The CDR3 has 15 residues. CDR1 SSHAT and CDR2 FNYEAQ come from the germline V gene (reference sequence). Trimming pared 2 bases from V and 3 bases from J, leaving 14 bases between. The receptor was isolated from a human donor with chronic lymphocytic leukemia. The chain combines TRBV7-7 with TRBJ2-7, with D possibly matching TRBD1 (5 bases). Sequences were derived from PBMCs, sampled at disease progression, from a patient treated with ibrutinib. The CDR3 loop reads CASSLSTGPGYEQYF. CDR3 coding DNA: TGTGCCAGCAGCTTAAGTACAGGTCCAGGCTACGAGCAGTACTTC.